This record concerns one TCR beta chain sequence. Its antigen remains unknown. These data belong to a study of T cells after yellow fever vaccination. The study, taken as a whole, reports: Abundant clonotypes from the bulk population could contaminate FACS-sorted repertoires.

Germline assignment: CDR1 SGHRS and CDR2 YFSETQ. Trimming stripped 4 bases from V and 9 bases from J, with 17 bases between. The CDR3 is 13 amino acids. TCRdb ran MiXCR on the 5' RACE reads and lists one entry per CDR3 protein. The sample has approximately 580,000 distinct CDR3 sequences, about 15% seen once. The clonotype was recovered from a young man who received the YFV17D yellow fever vaccine. Source: PBMCs, taken 5 to 6 days after the first yellow fever vaccination. This sequence joins TRBV5-1 and TRBJ2-7; D remains unclear. The CDR3 nucleotides are TGCGCCAGCAGCCAGGACGGGCTGCTGGGGCAGTACGTC. Encoded protein: CASSQDGLLGQYV.